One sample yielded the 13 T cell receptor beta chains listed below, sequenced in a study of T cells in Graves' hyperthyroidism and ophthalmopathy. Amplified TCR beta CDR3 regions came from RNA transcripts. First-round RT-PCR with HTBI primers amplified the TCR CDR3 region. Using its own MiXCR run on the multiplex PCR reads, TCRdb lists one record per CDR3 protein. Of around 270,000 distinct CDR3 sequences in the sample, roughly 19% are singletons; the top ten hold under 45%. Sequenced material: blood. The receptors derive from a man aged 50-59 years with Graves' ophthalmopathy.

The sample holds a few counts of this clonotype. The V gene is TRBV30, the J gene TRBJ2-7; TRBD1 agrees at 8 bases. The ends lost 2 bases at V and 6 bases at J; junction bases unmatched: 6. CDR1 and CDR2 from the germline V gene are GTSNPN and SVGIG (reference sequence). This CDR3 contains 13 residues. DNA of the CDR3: TGTGCCTGGAGTAAGACAGGGGCGGGCGAGCAGTACTTC. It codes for CAWSKTGAGEQYF. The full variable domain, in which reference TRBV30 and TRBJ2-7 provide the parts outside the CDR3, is SQTIHQWPATLVQPVGSPLSLECTVEGTSNPNLYWYRQAAGRGLQLLFYSVGIGQISSEVPQNLSASRPQDRQFILSSKKLLLSDSGFYLCAWSKTGAGEQYFGPGTRLTVT.

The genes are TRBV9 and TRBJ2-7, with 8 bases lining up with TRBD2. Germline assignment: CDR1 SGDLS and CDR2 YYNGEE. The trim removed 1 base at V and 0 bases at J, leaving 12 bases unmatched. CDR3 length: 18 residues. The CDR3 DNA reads TGTGCCAGCAGCGTACGATGGAACTTAGCGGGGAGCTCCTACGAGCAGTACTTC. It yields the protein CASSVRWNLAGSSYEQYF.

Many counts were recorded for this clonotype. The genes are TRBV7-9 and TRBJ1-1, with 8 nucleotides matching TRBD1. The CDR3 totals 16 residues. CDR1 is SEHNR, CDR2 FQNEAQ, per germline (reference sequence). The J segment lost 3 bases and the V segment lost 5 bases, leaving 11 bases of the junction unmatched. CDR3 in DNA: TGTGCCAGCAGCCCCAAAACCCAGGGGGCGTACACTGAAGCTTTCTTT. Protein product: CASSPKTQGAYTEAFF.

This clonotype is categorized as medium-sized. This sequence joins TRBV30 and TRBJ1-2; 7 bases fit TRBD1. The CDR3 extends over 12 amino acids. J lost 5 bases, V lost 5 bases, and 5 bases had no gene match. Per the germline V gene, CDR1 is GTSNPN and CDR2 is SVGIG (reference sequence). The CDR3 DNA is TGTGCCTGGGGACAGGCTCCTTATGGCTACACCTTC. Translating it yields CAWGQAPYGYTF.

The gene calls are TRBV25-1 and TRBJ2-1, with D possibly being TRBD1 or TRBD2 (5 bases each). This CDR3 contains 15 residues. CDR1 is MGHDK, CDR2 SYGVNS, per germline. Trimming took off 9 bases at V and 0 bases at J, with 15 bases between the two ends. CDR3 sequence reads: CASKPHGASYNEQFF. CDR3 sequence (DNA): TGTGCCAGTAAACCCCACGGGGCCTCCTACAATGAGCAGTTCTTC. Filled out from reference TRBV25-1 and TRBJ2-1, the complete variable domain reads EADIYQTPRYLVIGTGKKITLECSQTMGHDKMYWYQQDPGMELHLIHYSYGVNSTEKGDLSSESTVSRIRTEHFPLTLESARPSHTSQYLCASKPHGASYNEQFFGPGTRLTVL.

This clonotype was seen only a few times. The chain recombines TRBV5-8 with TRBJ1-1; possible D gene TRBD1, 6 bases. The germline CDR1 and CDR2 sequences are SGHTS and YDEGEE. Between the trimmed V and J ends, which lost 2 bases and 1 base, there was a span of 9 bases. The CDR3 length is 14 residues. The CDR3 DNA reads TGTGCCAGCAGCTTTCAGGACAGGAACACTGAAGCTTTCTTT. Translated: CASSFQDRNTEAFF.

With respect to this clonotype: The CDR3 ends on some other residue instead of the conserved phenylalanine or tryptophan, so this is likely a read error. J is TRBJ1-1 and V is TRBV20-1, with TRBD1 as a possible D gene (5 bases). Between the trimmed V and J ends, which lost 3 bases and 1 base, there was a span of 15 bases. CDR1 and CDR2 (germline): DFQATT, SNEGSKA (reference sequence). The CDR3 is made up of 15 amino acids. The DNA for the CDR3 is TGCAGTGCTAGTGGGGGGGAGATGACGAACACTGAAGCTTTCTCT. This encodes CSASGGEMTNTEAFS.

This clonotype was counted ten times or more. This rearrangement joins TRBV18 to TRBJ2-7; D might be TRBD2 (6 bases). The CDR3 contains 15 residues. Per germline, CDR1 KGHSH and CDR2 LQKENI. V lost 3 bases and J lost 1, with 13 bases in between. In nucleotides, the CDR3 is TGTGCCAGCTCACCGGGACTCGAGGGATCCTACGAGCAGTACTTC. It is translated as CASSPGLEGSYEQYF.

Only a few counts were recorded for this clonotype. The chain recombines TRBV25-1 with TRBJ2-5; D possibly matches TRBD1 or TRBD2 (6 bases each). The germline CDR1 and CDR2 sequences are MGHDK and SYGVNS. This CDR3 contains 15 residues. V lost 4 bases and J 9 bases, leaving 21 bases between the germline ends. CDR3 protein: CASSVPGTRGTSQYF. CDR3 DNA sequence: TGTGCCAGCAGTGTACCCGGGACACGGGGGACGTCCCAGTACTTC.

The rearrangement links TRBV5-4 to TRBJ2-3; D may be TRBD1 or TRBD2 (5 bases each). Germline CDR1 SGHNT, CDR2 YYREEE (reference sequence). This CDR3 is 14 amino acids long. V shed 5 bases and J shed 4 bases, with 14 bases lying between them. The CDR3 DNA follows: TGTGCCAGCAGTGGGGGTGGGGGTCCAGATACGCAGTATTTT. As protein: CASSGGGGPDTQYF.

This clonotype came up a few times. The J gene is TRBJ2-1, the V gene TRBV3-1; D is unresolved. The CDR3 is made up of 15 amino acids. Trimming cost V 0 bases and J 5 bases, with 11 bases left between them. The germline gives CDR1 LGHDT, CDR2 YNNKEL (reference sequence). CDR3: CASSQDPTPNNEQFF. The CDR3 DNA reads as TGTGCCAGCAGCCAAGATCCGACTCCAAACAATGAGCAGTTCTTC.

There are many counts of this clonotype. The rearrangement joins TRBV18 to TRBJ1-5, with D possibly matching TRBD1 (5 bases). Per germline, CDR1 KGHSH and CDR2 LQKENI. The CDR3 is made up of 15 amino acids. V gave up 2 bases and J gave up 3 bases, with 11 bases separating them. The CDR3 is CASSPSGDPNQPQHF. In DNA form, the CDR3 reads TGTGCCAGCTCACCATCGGGGGACCCCAATCAGCCCCAGCATTTT.

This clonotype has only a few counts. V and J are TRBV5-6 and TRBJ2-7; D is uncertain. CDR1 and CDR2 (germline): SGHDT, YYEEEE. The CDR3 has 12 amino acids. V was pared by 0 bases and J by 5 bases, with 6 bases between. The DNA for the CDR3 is TGTGCCAGCAGCTTGGCGTTTAACGAGCAGTACTTC. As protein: CASSLAFNEQYF.